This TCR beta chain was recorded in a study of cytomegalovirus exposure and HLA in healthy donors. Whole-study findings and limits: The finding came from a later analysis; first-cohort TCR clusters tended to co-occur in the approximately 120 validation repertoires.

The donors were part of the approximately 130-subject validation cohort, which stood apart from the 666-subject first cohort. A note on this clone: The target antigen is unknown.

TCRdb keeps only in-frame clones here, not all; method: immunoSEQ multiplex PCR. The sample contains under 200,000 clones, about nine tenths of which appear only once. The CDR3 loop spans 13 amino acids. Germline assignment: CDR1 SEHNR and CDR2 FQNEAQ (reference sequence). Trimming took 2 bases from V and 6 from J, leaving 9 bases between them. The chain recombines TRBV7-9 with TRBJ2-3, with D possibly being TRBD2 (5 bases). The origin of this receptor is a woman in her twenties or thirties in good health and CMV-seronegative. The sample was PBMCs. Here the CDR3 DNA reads TGTGCCAGCAGCTTAAATGAGCGGGATACGCAGTATTTT. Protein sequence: CASSLNERDTQYF.